The 31 T cell receptor beta chains listed next were all sequenced from one sample in a study of T cell repertoires in cytomegalovirus infection. Via MiXCR, TCRdb re-called the reads, giving one row per CDR3 protein. The sample has about 440,000 distinct CDR3 sequences; approximately 31% are singletons. Sequencing input: PBMCs. Source of these receptors: a human donor in good health (CMV status not recorded). Some clones in this sample may be carry-over from other donors' samples.

The CDR3 protein is CASREKQGATNEKLFF. CDR3 coding DNA: TGTGCCAGCAGGGAAAAACAGGGCGCAACTAATGAAAAACTGTTTTTT. This chain joins TRBV2 and TRBJ1-4, with D possibly matching TRBD1 (6 bases). The CDR3 consists of 16 residues. Germline V gene data show CDR1 as SNHLY and CDR2 as FYNNEI. V was pared by 6 bases and J by 0 bases, with 14 bases between.

This clonotype was detected a few times. The chain joins TRBV29-1 to TRBJ2-1; no reliable D call. CDR1 and CDR2 (germline): SQVTM, ANQGSEA. V lost 1 base to trimming and J lost 5 bases, with 6 bases between them. CDR3 length: 12 amino acids. The CDR3 region is CSVEAGNNEQFF. The DNA of the CDR3 is TGCAGCGTTGAAGCCGGTAACAATGAGCAGTTCTTC.

This clonotype was picked up a small number of times. The genes are TRBV6-1 and TRBJ1-4; D possibly corresponds to TRBD1 (5 bases). CDR1 and CDR2 from the germline V gene are MNHNS and SASEGT. Trimming cost V 6 bases and J 7 bases, with 15 bases left between them. The CDR3 loop spans 14 amino acids. CDR3 sequence reads: CASSNLGGGEKLFF. The CDR3, as DNA: TGTGCCAGCAGCAATCTGGGGGGTGGTGAAAAACTGTTTTTT.

This clonotype was observed a handful of times. The V gene is TRBV6-6, the J gene TRBJ1-1, with TRBD1 matching over 8 bases. Germline CDR1 and CDR2: MNHNY and SVGAGI (reference sequence). The length of the CDR3 is 11 residues. The J segment lost 11 bases and the V segment lost 2 bases, leaving 1 base of the junction unmatched. The CDR3 DNA follows: TGTGCCAGCAGTTACGACAGGGGCGCTTTCTTT. Translating it yields CASSYDRGAFF.

This clonotype was found a few times. The rearrangement joins TRBV6-1 to TRBJ1-2; a weak D match, TRBD1 (5 bases). The V end lost 5 bases, the J end lost 0 bases, and 13 bases lay between the germline ends. The germline gives CDR1 MNHNS, CDR2 SASEGT. There are 15 residues in the CDR3. The CDR3 here is CASSYRGRTNYGYTF. CDR3 sequence (DNA): TGTGCCAGCAGTTACCGGGGACGGACTAACTATGGCTACACCTTC.

This clonotype was observed many times. The chain links TRBV7-6 to TRBJ2-3; 12 nucleotides line up with TRBD2. This CDR3 contains 14 residues. V was clipped by 4 bases and J by 6 bases; unmatched bases: 2. Germline CDR1 SGHVS, CDR2 FNYEAQ. Written as DNA, the CDR3 is TGTGCCAGCAGCTCTAGCGGGGGGGCGGATACGCAGTATTTT. The encoded protein is CASSSSGGADTQYF.

V gene TRBV20-1 combines with J gene TRBJ2-7; TRBD1 is a possible D gene (6 bases). This CDR3 contains 16 residues. Germline CDR1 is DFQATT and CDR2 is SNEGSKA (reference sequence). The V gene lost 0 bases and the J gene lost 6 bases, with 21 bases spanning the gap. The DNA for the CDR3 is TGCAGTGCTAGAGATGACGACGAGGGGGATCTGTTCGAGCAGTACTTC. Translating it yields CSARDDDEGDLFEQYF.

This sequence joins TRBV20-1 and TRBJ1-5, with unresolved D. The CDR3 covers 16 residues. Trimming pared 6 bases from V and 7 bases from J, leaving 25 bases between. The germline gives CDR1 DFQATT, CDR2 SNEGSKA (reference sequence). CDR3 DNA sequence: TGCAGTGCCCACCGGGGAGAGGGAAAGGGAAAGCAGCCCCAGCATTTT. This codes for CSAHRGEGKGKQPQHF.

This clonotype was seen a handful of times. The chain recombines TRBV7-9 with TRBJ2-1; the match to TRBD1 covers 9 bases. The trim removed 0 bases at V and 4 bases at J, leaving 16 bases unmatched. CDR1 SEHNR and CDR2 FQNEAQ come from the germline V gene (reference sequence). The CDR3 is made up of 20 amino acids. CDR3 sequence: CASSLAPGQGWLGIYNEQFF. CDR3 sequence (DNA): TGTGCCAGCAGCTTAGCGCCGGGACAGGGTTGGTTGGGGATTTACAATGAGCAGTTCTTC. The complete variable domain, with remaining parts taken from reference TRBV7-9 and TRBJ2-1, reads DTGVSQNPRHKITKRGQNVTFRCDPISEHNRLYWYRQTLGQGPEFLTYFQNEAQLEKSRLLSDRFSAERPKGSFSTLEIQRTEQGDSAMYLCASSLAPGQGWLGIYNEQFFGPGTRLTVL.

In the case of this clonotype: Sequence at one end of the junction differs from germline and may be a read error. The V and J genes are TRBV27 and TRBJ1-5; D is unclear. This CDR3 is 16 amino acids long. Germline V gives CDR1 MNHEY, CDR2 SMNVEV (reference sequence). CDR3 DNA: TGTGCCAGCATCCTCACGACGGGAGATAGCAATCAGCACCAGCATTTT. Protein: CASILTTGDSNQHQHF.

The sample holds many counts of this clonotype. The chain recombines TRBV6-5 with TRBJ2-1, with D possibly being TRBD1 (5 bases). The germline V gene encodes CDR1 MNHEY and CDR2 SVGAGI. The CDR3 is made up of 17 amino acids. Trimming shortened V by 0 bases and J by 1 base, and 13 bases separated the two germline ends. The CDR3 protein is CASSYSVDQGSYNEQFF. CDR3 DNA sequence: TGTGCCAGCAGTTACTCGGTCGATCAGGGTTCCTACAATGAGCAGTTCTTC.

V gene TRBV25-1 combines with J gene TRBJ1-4; D not resolved. CDR3 length: 14 residues. With 6 bases removed from V and 3 bases from J, the gap between germline ends came to 11 bases. Germline CDR1 reads MGHDK; CDR2 reads SYGVNS. The CDR3 region is CASRSGVSNEKLFF. The CDR3 bases are TGTGCCAGCAGGTCTGGGGTCTCTAATGAAAAACTGTTTTTT. Full variable domain (outside the CDR3, taken from reference TRBV25-1 and TRBJ1-4): EADIYQTPRYLVIGTGKKITLECSQTMGHDKMYWYQQDPGMELHLIHYSYGVNSTEKGDLSSESTVSRIRTEHFPLTLESARPSHTSQYLCASRSGVSNEKLFFGSGTQLSVL.

This clonotype turned up a few times. V and J are TRBV19 and TRBJ1-2; D not resolved. From germline, CDR1 is LNHDA and CDR2 SQIVND (reference sequence). The V and J ends lost 3 bases and 5 bases respectively, with 10 bases between them. This CDR3 contains 13 residues. CDR3 protein: CASSITVMYGYTF. CDR3 DNA: TGTGCCAGTAGTATTACAGTCATGTATGGCTACACCTTC.

The chain links TRBV6-6 to TRBJ1-1, with D possibly being TRBD1 (6 bases). This CDR3 contains 16 residues. The ends were cut back, 3 bases at V and 4 bases at J, with 18 bases in the middle. Germline loops: CDR1 MNHNY, CDR2 SVGAGI (reference sequence). The CDR3 loop reads CASSYGPSGGATEAFF. In DNA form, the CDR3 reads TGTGCCAGCAGTTATGGGCCCTCGGGGGGGGCCACTGAAGCTTTCTTT.

This clonotype was picked up many times. The chain is built from TRBV12-3 or TRBV12-4 and TRBJ2-3, with D unresolved. The CDR3 spans 11 residues. V lost 7 bases and J 3 bases, leaving 5 bases between the germline ends. The CDR3 loop reads CASMRTDTQYF. Here the CDR3 DNA reads TGTGCCAGCATGAGGACAGATACGCAGTATTTT.

This clonotype was seen more than once but under ten times. The chain recombines TRBV7-2 with TRBJ2-7; 12 nucleotides match TRBD2. The CDR3 runs to 16 residues. Unmatched junction bases numbered 7, after V lost 5 bases and J lost 2 bases. CDR1 SGHTA and CDR2 FQGNSA come from the germline V gene. The CDR3 spells CASSRTSGGSPYEQYF. DNA of the CDR3: TGTGCCAGCAGCCGTACTAGCGGGGGGTCCCCCTACGAGCAGTACTTC.

This sequence joins TRBV6-1 and TRBJ1-4, with unresolved D. V lost 3 bases, J lost 3 bases, and 8 bases lay in between. The germline V gene encodes CDR1 MNHNS and CDR2 SASEGT. CDR3 size: 14 residues. CDR3 DNA sequence: TGTGCCAGCAGTGAGGGAGGTTCTAATGAAAAACTGTTTTTT. It translates to CASSEGGSNEKLFF.

Worth noting for this clonotype: Given the absence of the conserved phenylalanine or tryptophan at the CDR3 end, a read error is likely. J is TRBJ1-5 and V is TRBV7-2, with D possibly TRBD1 on 6 matching bases. This CDR3 is 14 amino acids long. CDR1 is SGHTA, CDR2 FQGNSA, per germline. Deletions cut 1 base from V and 10 bases from J, with 14 bases between. As DNA, the CDR3 is TGTGCCAGCAGCTTAGGGGGGGGGCAGTGTCCCCAGCATTGT. It encodes CASSLGGGQCPQHC.

The chain has TRBV20-1 and TRBJ2-7, with D hard to call. V was trimmed by 3 bases and J by 0 bases, leaving 15 bases between them. The V gene's germline CDR1 is DFQATT and CDR2 SNEGSKA (reference sequence). The CDR3 sequence is 15 residues long. DNA of the CDR3: TGCAGTGCTAGGAACACCATGACGAGCTCCTACGAGCAGTACTTC. Amino acids: CSARNTMTSSYEQYF.

CDR3 region: CASSLEGGVVSPLHF. CDR3 nucleotides: TGTGCCAGCAGCTTAGAGGGGGGGGTTGTTTCACCCCTCCACTTT. The chain carries TRBV11-2 and TRBJ1-6, with D possibly TRBD1 on 5 matching bases. The CDR3 extends over 15 amino acids. Trimming shortened V by 0 bases and J by 9 bases, and 12 bases separated the two germline ends. Germline V gene lookup returns CDR1 SGHAT and CDR2 FQNNGV.

This clonotype was counted between two and nine times. V usage is TRBV6-1 and J usage is TRBJ2-5, with a tentative D call TRBD1 (6 bases). With 4 bases removed from V and 1 base from J, the gap between germline ends came to 10 bases. CDR1 and CDR2 from the germline V gene are MNHNS and SASEGT. The CDR3 contains 14 residues. The CDR3 loop reads CASSVQGIQETQYF. CDR3 nucleotides: TGTGCCAGCAGTGTCCAGGGGATCCAAGAGACCCAGTACTTC.

The CDR3 region has the DNA TGTGCCAGTAGTATAGCCGAGAACACTGAAGCTTTCTTT. Amino acids: CASSIAENTEAFF. V is TRBV19 and J is TRBJ1-1, with no clear D. V lost 1 base, J lost 1 base, and 4 bases lay in between. The CDR3 extends over 13 amino acids. Per the germline V gene, CDR1 is LNHDA and CDR2 is SQIVND (reference sequence).

This clonotype was counted a few times. This chain links TRBV29-1 with TRBJ1-2, with 7 bases aligning to TRBD1. Per the germline V gene, CDR1 is SQVTM and CDR2 is ANQGSEA. The CDR3 loop spans 14 amino acids. V dropped 4 bases and J dropped 1; count of bases not matched to a gene: 6. The CDR3 reads CSVGGGQVNYGYTF. CDR3 nucleotide sequence: TGCAGCGTTGGGGGAGGACAGGTTAACTATGGCTACACCTTC. The whole variable domain, remainder taken from reference TRBV29-1 and TRBJ1-2, is SAVISQKPSRDICQRGTSLTIQCQVDSQVTMMFWYRQQPGQSLTLIATANQGSEATYESGFVIDKFPISRPNLTFSTLTVSNMSPEDSSIYLCSVGGGQVNYGYTFGSGTRLTVV.

This sequence joins TRBV19 and TRBJ2-1; TRBD2 matches 7 bases. The CDR3 consists of 16 residues. The germline gives CDR1 LNHDA, CDR2 SQIVND (reference sequence). V lost 1 base, J lost 4 bases, and 7 bases stayed unmatched. CDR3 DNA sequence: TGTGCCAGTAGTATAGTGTGGCTAGCGGATTACAATGAGCAGTTCTTC. This gives the protein CASSIVWLADYNEQFF.

This clonotype was detected ten times or more. The chain combines TRBV7-2 with TRBJ1-1; D unclear. CDR3 length: 14 residues. Looked up from germline, CDR1 is SGHTA and CDR2 is FQGNSA. Trimming removed 2 bases from V and 2 bases from J, with 9 bases in between. The chain's CDR3 is CASSLLRVNTEAFF. Here the CDR3 DNA reads TGTGCCAGCAGCTTACTGCGGGTTAACACTGAAGCTTTCTTT.

The chain is built from TRBV6-1 and TRBJ1-5; TRBD1 might be the D (6 bases). This CDR3 spans 15 amino acids. Trimming pared 6 bases from V and 4 bases from J, leaving 16 bases between. The germline gives CDR1 MNHNS, CDR2 SASEGT. The CDR3 DNA follows: TGTGCCAGCAGCCACGAGGGACAAGATAATCAGCCCCAGCATTTT. Protein: CASSHEGQDNQPQHF.

The V gene is TRBV6-2 or TRBV6-3, the J gene TRBJ1-6; D unresolved. CDR1 and CDR2 (germline): MNHEY, SVGEGT. V was trimmed by 8 bases and J by 7 bases, leaving 18 bases between them. The CDR3 runs 15 residues. CDR3 residues: CASSSPAGGNSPLHF. The DNA for the CDR3 is TGTGCCAGCTCCTCGCCCGCAGGTGGCAATTCACCCCTCCACTTT.

This clonotype appeared a few times. V is TRBV7-8 and J is TRBJ2-7; 7 nucleotides match TRBD1. The CDR3 is made up of 15 amino acids. CDR1 is SGHVS, CDR2 FQNEAQ, per germline. V lost 0 bases, J lost 3 bases, and 5 bases stayed unmatched. The CDR3 region has the DNA TGTGCCAGCAGCTTAGCGGTGAGGGGGCTCTACGAGCAGTACTTC. It translates to CASSLAVRGLYEQYF. Full variable domain (outside the CDR3, taken from reference TRBV7-8 and TRBJ2-7): GAGVSQSPRYKVAKRGQDVALRCDPISGHVSLFWYQQALGQGPEFLTYFQNEAQLDKSGLPSDRFFAERPEGSVSTLKIQRTQQEDSAVYLCASSLAVRGLYEQYFGPGTRLTVT.

Only one count was recorded for this clonotype. At one of its ends the junction is not consistent with the germline gene, which may arise from a read error. The V gene is TRBV6-1, the J gene TRBJ2-7; the D call may be TRBD1 or TRBD2 (6 bases each). CDR1 is MNHNS, CDR2 SASEGT, per germline. The CDR3 covers 16 residues. In DNA form, the CDR3 reads TGTGCCAGCAGTGAAAGGGGGGTTGGAGTCTCCTACGGGCAGTACTTC. Its translation is CASSERGVGVSYGQYF.

This chain connects TRBV5-1 to TRBJ2-5; D tentatively reads TRBD1 or TRBD2 (5 bases each). With 4 bases removed from V and 5 bases from J, the gap between germline ends came to 18 bases. Germline-derived CDR1 and CDR2 are SGHRS and YFSETQ. This CDR3 is 15 amino acids long. The CDR3 is CASSPRGLEGETQYF. CDR3 DNA sequence: TGCGCCAGCAGCCCTCGGGGCCTCGAGGGGGAGACCCAGTACTTC. Combining the CDR3 with reference TRBV5-1 and TRBJ2-5 gives the whole variable domain KAGVTQTPRYLIKTRGQQVTLSCSPISGHRSVSWYQQTPGQGLQFLFEYFSETQRNKGNFPGRFSGRQFSNSRSEMNVSTLELGDSALYLCASSPRGLEGETQYFGPGTRLLVL.

The chain has TRBV10-3 and TRBJ1-5; D is ambiguous. The CDR3 consists of 13 residues. Germline V gene sequence: CDR1 ENHRY, CDR2 SYGVKD. With 0 bases removed from V and 4 bases from J, the gap between germline ends came to 4 bases. The CDR3 DNA reads as TGTGCCATCAGTGAGTCCTCAAATCAGCCCCAGCATTTT. This codes for CAISESSNQPQHF.